A selection of T cell receptor beta chains follows, all from one sample in a study of cytotoxic CD8 clonotypes in ibrutinib-treated CLL. Produced via immunoSEQ multiplex PCR; TCRdb's table is partial and in-frame only. The data show nearly 300,000 clones, more than 70% seen once. This specimen was PBMCs, taken at disease progression, from a patient treated with ibrutinib. These receptors came from a human donor with chronic lymphocytic leukemia. Each CDR3 is given with its conserved first and last residue. Fields, in order: J gene, D gene, clone size, V gene, CDR3 DNA, CDR3 protein. D genes are given only for firm matches. The listing skips clone size in some rows; elsewhere it reads once, few, many or a size class.

>TRBJ2-2|TRBD2|-|TRBV27
TGTGCCAGCAGCCAGACTAGCATCGGGGAGCTGTTTTTT
CASSQTSIGELFF
>TRBJ2-2|-|-|TRBV29-1
TGCAGCGTTGAATTATCTACCGCCGAAGGAACCGGGGAGCTGTTTTTT
CSVELSTAEGTGELFF
>TRBJ2-5|-|-|TRBV5-1
TGCGCCAGCAGCCTGACACAGGGAGGAAGGGAGACCCAGTACTTC
CASSLTQGGRETQYF
>TRBJ2-7|TRBD1|-|TRBV2
TGTGCCAGCAGTGAATGGGGGCAGGGGGTCTACGAGCAGTACTTC
CASSEWGQGVYEQYF
>TRBJ2-6|TRBD1|-|TRBV9
TGTGCCAGCAGCGTAGACCCTTTCGGGACAGGGGTCGGGGCCAACGTCCTGACTTTC
CASSVDPFGTGVGANVLTF
>TRBJ1-2|-|few|TRBV18
TGTGCCAGCTCACCTGTAACCATCTATGGCTACACCTTC
CASSPVTIYGYTF
>TRBJ2-7|-|-|TRBV2
TGTGCCAGCAGTGAACGCGTAGGGAAATACGAGCAGTACTTC
CASSERVGKYEQYF
>TRBJ2-6|-|-|TRBV4-3
TGCGCCAGCAGCCGGGGACCCCCCGGCAACGTCCTGACTTTC
CASSRGPPGNVLTF
>TRBJ1-1|-|-|TRBV10-3
TGTGCCATCGGGGACGGATTGAACACTGAAGCTTTCTTT
CAIGDGLNTEAFF
>TRBJ2-7|TRBD1|-|TRBV7-2
TGTGCCAGCAGCTGGACAGGGATCTACGAGCAGTACTTC
CASSWTGIYEQYF
>TRBJ1-5|TRBD1|-|TRBV7-2
TGTGCCAGCAGCTTTGGACAGGGCCATCAGCCCCAGCATTTT
CASSFGQGHQPQHF
>TRBJ2-4|TRBD1|few|TRBV5-1
TGCGCCAGCAGCCTCAGACCGGGACAGGGAAACATTCAGTACTTC
CASSLRPGQGNIQYF
>TRBJ2-1|TRBD2|-|TRBV2
TGTGCCAGCAGTGACCTAGGTCTCGGGACTAGCCTAGGTGAGCAGTTCTTC
CASSDLGLGTSLGEQFF
>TRBJ2-3|TRBD1|-|TRBV28
TGTGCCAGCAGTCTCCGACAGGGTTTAGATACGCAGTATTTT
CASSLRQGLDTQYF
>TRBJ2-1|-|-|TRBV7-3
TGTGCCAGCAGCTTAAGGGTACCGTCCTACAATGAGCAGTTCTTC
CASSLRVPSYNEQFF
>TRBJ2-5|TRBD2|-|TRBV19
TGTGCCAGTAGTATGGCTAGCGGGGCCCTCCAAGAGACCCAGTACTTC
CASSMASGALQETQYF